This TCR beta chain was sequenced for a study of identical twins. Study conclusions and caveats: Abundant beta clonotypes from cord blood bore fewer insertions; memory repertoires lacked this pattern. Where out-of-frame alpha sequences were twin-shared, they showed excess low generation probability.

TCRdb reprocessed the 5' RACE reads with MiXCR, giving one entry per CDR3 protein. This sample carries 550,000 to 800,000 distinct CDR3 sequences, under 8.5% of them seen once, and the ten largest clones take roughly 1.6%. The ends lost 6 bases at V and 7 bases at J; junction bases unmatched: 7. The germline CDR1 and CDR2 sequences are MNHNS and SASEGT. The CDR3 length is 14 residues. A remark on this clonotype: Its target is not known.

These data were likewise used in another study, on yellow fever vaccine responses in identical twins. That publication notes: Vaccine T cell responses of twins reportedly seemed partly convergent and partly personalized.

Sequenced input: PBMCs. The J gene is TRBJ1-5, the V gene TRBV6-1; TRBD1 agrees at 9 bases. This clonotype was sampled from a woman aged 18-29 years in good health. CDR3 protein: CASRENRGRQPQHF. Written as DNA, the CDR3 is TGTGCCAGCAGGGAGAACAGGGGGCGACAGCCCCAGCATTTT.